The entry below describes one T cell receptor beta chain. The antigen it binds to is not known. No clone much larger than this one lies a single base away; base qualities are absent. This entry comes from a study of blood T cell repertoires in COVID-19 (dated by TCRdb to 2018 to 2020). Notes on the research overall: The collaborator samples originated in the United States, Italy and Spain and spanned the acute and convalescent phases of COVID-19. The material from the prospective study consisted of cDNA or gDNA derived from T cells, B-cell-depleted T cells, or PBMCs. Subjects who had been exposed to COVID-19, were actively infected with it, or had recovered from it provided the deeply sampled blood TCRbeta repertoires that made up the dataset. A freely available public database, intended as a resource for researchers studying the immune response to SARS-CoV-2, is where the repertoires were released. The samples were drawn from the first 160 participants of the ongoing ImmuneRACE study and from some 1,300 subjects provided by 6 global collaborators. Nearly every sample came with metadata listing a de-identified subject ID, COVID-19 status, age in years and sex. Where available, HLA class I and class II types were taken from metadata supplied by the sample provider and were not determined by assay-based typing. Overall study results and their limits: The quantity of clinical and demographic metadata differed by source and by participant and was supplied without curation.

TCRbeta CDR3 regions were amplified from genomic DNA using the immunoSEQ Assay, a bias-controlled multiplex PCR. As for the authors' bioinformatics: Nucleated cell counts per sample were estimated from amplification of reference gene primers within the assay. To quantify the absolute abundance of each unique TCRbeta CDR3 rearrangement, sequence reads were collapsed and filtered. For each sample, productive Simpson clonality was calculated as the square root of Simpson's diversity index across productive rearrangements. The source is immuneACCESS, and TCRdb retained only in-frame sequences with V and J called. Part of the clones is not carried over; for the studies checked, unresolved V genes explain less than half of this, and the remainder is unexplained. V and J calls and clone size are as listed in that table; D and trimming were resolved from the DNA. The sample table contains approximately 120,000 clones; only one count was recorded for roughly 83% of them. 30% to 45% of the sample goes to the ten largest clones.

The collaborating institutions used their own protocols to collect whole blood in K2EDTA tubes. Collaborator samples were shipped for TCRbeta analysis as frozen whole blood, isolated PBMCs, or DNA extracted from either sample type. Sequencing was done on a sample of peripheral blood. The TCR was taken from a man in his forties with active or convalescent COVID-19.

The CDR3 here reads CATRLVGQSNEKLFF. The DNA reads as follows: TGTGCCACCAGACTCGTGGGACAGTCGAATGAAAAACTGTTTTTT. The chain is assembled from TRBV6-5 and TRBJ1-4, with 7 junctional bases fitting TRBD1. According to the germline V gene, CDR1 reads MNHEY and CDR2 reads SVGAGI. Measured from the cysteine to the phenylalanine, the CDR3 is 15 residues long. The read is trimmed to its CDR3 DNA, 45 bases read in frame from base 1. Unmatched junction bases come to 13, with V trimmed by 10 bases and J by 5 bases.